Listed below are T cell receptor beta chains from one sample, sequenced in a study of shared clonotypes between healthy human individuals. Clones were read by immunoSEQ multiplex PCR, and TCRdb kept only the in-frame ones, dropping some. The sample lists roughly 2 million clones, almost 96% seen once, with roughly 0.13% in the top ten. Sequenced: naive CD4+ T cells sorted from blood. These receptors were obtained from a man aged 18 to 29 in good health. CDR3s include the opening cysteine and the closing phenylalanine or tryptophan. The order of the fields is clone size, D gene, V gene, J gene, CDR3 protein, CDR3 DNA. D genes are given only for firm matches. Size is omitted from some rows. Given values are once, few, many or a class for expanded clones.

clone_size: NA
d_call: TRBD1
v_call: TRBV18
j_call: TRBJ1-5
cdr3_aa: CASSTGTGGNQPQHF
cdr3_nt: TGTGCCAGCTCAACTGGGACAGGGGGCAATCAGCCCCAGCATTTT

clone_size: once
d_call: NA
v_call: TRBV6-5
j_call: TRBJ1-1
cdr3_aa: CASSYSQNTEAFF
cdr3_nt: TGTGCCAGCAGTTACTCCCAGAACACTGAAGCTTTCTTT

clone_size: NA
d_call: TRBD2
v_call: TRBV7-9
j_call: TRBJ2-1
cdr3_aa: CASSFFRTSGSSYNEQFF
cdr3_nt: TGTGCCAGCAGCTTTTTTCGGACTAGCGGGTCCTCCTACAATGAGCAGTTCTTC

clone_size: NA
d_call: NA
v_call: TRBV28
j_call: TRBJ2-3
cdr3_aa: CASSSTTAPGRF
cdr3_nt: TGTGCCAGCAGTTCCACGACAGCCCCTGGTCGCTTT

clone_size: NA
d_call: TRBD1
v_call: TRBV5-4
j_call: TRBJ1-5
cdr3_aa: CASSVWGQGDSNQPQHF
cdr3_nt: TGTGCCAGCAGCGTATGGGGACAGGGGGATAGCAATCAGCCCCAGCATTTT

clone_size: NA
d_call: NA
v_call: TRBV30
j_call: TRBJ2-3
cdr3_aa: CAWSTGITDTQYF
cdr3_nt: TGTGCCTGGAGTACAGGGATCACAGATACGCAGTATTTT

clone_size: NA
d_call: TRBD1
v_call: TRBV6-5
j_call: TRBJ2-3
cdr3_aa: CASRLDRVDTQYF
cdr3_nt: TGTGCCAGCAGACTCGACAGGGTTGATACGCAGTATTTT

clone_size: NA
d_call: TRBD1
v_call: TRBV6-1
j_call: TRBJ1-5
cdr3_aa: CASSGGQGRKQPQHF
cdr3_nt: TGTGCCAGCAGTGGTGGACAGGGGAGGAAACAGCCCCAGCATTTT

clone_size: NA
d_call: NA
v_call: TRBV9
j_call: TRBJ1-1
cdr3_aa: CASSVAPITGGNTEAFF
cdr3_nt: TGTGCCAGCAGCGTAGCTCCTATTACCGGGGGAAACACTGAAGCTTTCTTT

clone_size: NA
d_call: NA
v_call: TRBV18
j_call: TRBJ1-2
cdr3_aa: CASSSNAGPPNYGYTF
cdr3_nt: TGTGCCAGCTCATCGAACGCAGGACCTCCTAACTATGGCTACACCTTC

clone_size: once
d_call: NA
v_call: TRBV7-9
j_call: TRBJ2-1
cdr3_aa: CASSTTAGSSYNEQFF
cdr3_nt: TGTGCCAGCAGTACAACCGCGGGGAGCTCCTACAATGAGCAGTTCTTC

clone_size: NA
d_call: NA
v_call: TRBV7-2
j_call: TRBJ2-2
cdr3_aa: CASSLWRGGNTGELFF
cdr3_nt: TGTGCCAGCAGCTTATGGCGGGGAGGGAACACCGGGGAGCTGTTTTTT

clone_size: NA
d_call: NA
v_call: TRBV6-6
j_call: TRBJ1-2
cdr3_aa: CASRPQENYGYTF
cdr3_nt: TGTGCCAGCAGACCCCAGGAGAACTATGGCTACACCTTC

clone_size: NA
d_call: NA
v_call: TRBV11-2
j_call: TRBJ2-7
cdr3_aa: CASSLGEPGTPYEQYF
cdr3_nt: TGTGCCAGCAGCTTAGGCGAACCAGGGACTCCGTACGAGCAGTACTTC

clone_size: NA
d_call: NA
v_call: TRBV9
j_call: TRBJ2-7
cdr3_aa: CASSPRTDAYEQYF
cdr3_nt: TGTGCCAGCAGCCCTCGGACAGATGCCTACGAGCAGTACTTC

clone_size: NA
d_call: NA
v_call: TRBV5-1
j_call: TRBJ2-7
cdr3_aa: CASSLAENYEQYF
cdr3_nt: TGCGCCAGCAGCTTGGCCGAAAACTACGAGCAGTACTTC

clone_size: few
d_call: NA
v_call: TRBV2
j_call: TRBJ1-2
cdr3_aa: CASMGGYTF
cdr3_nt: TGTGCCAGCATGGGAGGCTACACCTTC

clone_size: NA
d_call: TRBD2
v_call: TRBV11-2
j_call: TRBJ2-1
cdr3_aa: CASSQPGGEQFF
cdr3_nt: TGTGCCAGCAGCCAACCGGGGGGAGAGCAGTTCTTC

clone_size: NA
d_call: TRBD1
v_call: TRBV13
j_call: TRBJ1-2
cdr3_aa: CASSSTGVNGYTF
cdr3_nt: TGTGCCAGCAGCTCGACAGGGGTGAATGGCTACACCTTC

clone_size: NA
d_call: NA
v_call: TRBV4-1
j_call: TRBJ1-4
cdr3_aa: CASSRIQRRATNEKLFF
cdr3_nt: TGCGCCAGCAGCCGCATACAGAGGCGCGCAACTAATGAAAAACTGTTTTTT

clone_size: once
d_call: NA
v_call: TRBV7-2
j_call: TRBJ2-5
cdr3_aa: CASSGGQQETQYF
cdr3_nt: TGTGCCAGCAGCGGCGGACAGCAAGAGACCCAGTACTTC

clone_size: NA
d_call: NA
v_call: TRBV28
j_call: TRBJ2-7
cdr3_aa: CASIADRPAYEQYF
cdr3_nt: TGTGCCAGCATAGCTGACCGGCCTGCCTACGAGCAGTACTTC

clone_size: NA
d_call: TRBD1
v_call: TRBV25-1
j_call: TRBJ1-1
cdr3_aa: CASTDLLTGGNTEAFF
cdr3_nt: TGTGCCAGCACCGATCTGTTGACAGGGGGTAATACTGAAGCTTTCTTT

clone_size: once
d_call: NA
v_call: TRBV27
j_call: TRBJ2-1
cdr3_aa: CASSLAPATYNEQFF
cdr3_nt: TGTGCCAGCAGTTTGGCCCCAGCAACCTACAATGAGCAGTTCTTC

clone_size: NA
d_call: TRBD1
v_call: TRBV19
j_call: TRBJ2-5
cdr3_aa: CASSIVWTGQETQYF
cdr3_nt: TGTGCCAGTAGTATAGTCTGGACAGGTCAAGAGACCCAGTACTTC

clone_size: NA
d_call: TRBD2
v_call: TRBV5-1
j_call: TRBJ2-5
cdr3_aa: CASSGERGVETQYF
cdr3_nt: TGCGCCAGCAGCGGAGAGCGGGGGGTAGAGACCCAGTACTTC

clone_size: NA
d_call: TRBD1
v_call: TRBV19
j_call: TRBJ1-2
cdr3_aa: CASSLSFGTGLNGYTF
cdr3_nt: TGTGCCAGTAGTCTGAGTTTCGGGACAGGGCTAAATGGCTACACCTTC

clone_size: NA
d_call: NA
v_call: TRBV19
j_call: TRBJ1-3
cdr3_aa: CASSSQLGNTIYF
cdr3_nt: TGTGCCAGTAGCAGTCAACTAGGAAACACCATATATTTT

clone_size: NA
d_call: NA
v_call: TRBV30
j_call: TRBJ1-6
cdr3_aa: CAWTRGALPSGNSPLHF
cdr3_nt: TGTGCCTGGACTAGGGGGGCTCTCCCCTCCGGTAATTCACCCCTCCACTTT

clone_size: NA
d_call: NA
v_call: TRBV6-5
j_call: TRBJ1-2
cdr3_aa: CASSYSGVMNYGYTF
cdr3_nt: TGTGCCAGCAGTTACTCGGGGGTAATGAACTATGGCTACACCTTC

clone_size: NA
d_call: NA
v_call: TRBV28
j_call: TRBJ1-1
cdr3_aa: CASKFWANTEAFF
cdr3_nt: TGTGCCAGCAAGTTCTGGGCGAACACTGAAGCTTTCTTT

clone_size: NA
d_call: NA
v_call: TRBV7-2
j_call: TRBJ1-6
cdr3_aa: CASSLAGRNSPLHF
cdr3_nt: TGTGCCAGCAGCTTAGCAGGGCGTAATTCACCCCTCCACTTT

clone_size: NA
d_call: NA
v_call: TRBV6-1
j_call: TRBJ1-4
cdr3_aa: CASNREPGTREKLFF
cdr3_nt: TGTGCCAGCAACAGGGAGCCGGGTACGAGAGAAAAACTGTTTTTT

clone_size: NA
d_call: NA
v_call: TRBV5-6
j_call: TRBJ2-4
cdr3_aa: CASSLVQGKNIQYF
cdr3_nt: TGTGCCAGCAGCTTAGTGCAGGGGAAAAACATTCAGTACTTC

clone_size: NA
d_call: TRBD2
v_call: TRBV5-1
j_call: TRBJ2-1
cdr3_aa: CASSNGLAGYNEQFF
cdr3_nt: TGCGCCAGCAGCAACGGACTAGCGGGCTACAATGAGCAGTTCTTC

clone_size: NA
d_call: NA
v_call: TRBV2
j_call: TRBJ1-5
cdr3_aa: CASSPTWQPQHF
cdr3_nt: TGTGCCAGCAGCCCCACCTGGCAGCCCCAGCATTTT

clone_size: NA
d_call: NA
v_call: TRBV5-1
j_call: TRBJ2-2
cdr3_aa: CASHSQGTSGELFF
cdr3_nt: TGCGCCAGCCACTCCCAGGGGACGAGCGGGGAGCTGTTTTTT

clone_size: NA
d_call: NA
v_call: TRBV28
j_call: TRBJ2-1
cdr3_aa: CASSSTSLDSAEFF
cdr3_nt: TGTGCCAGCAGTTCCACTTCCCTTGATAGCGCAGAGTTCTTC

clone_size: NA
d_call: NA
v_call: TRBV6-5
j_call: TRBJ2-7
cdr3_aa: CASSYGKGYEQYF
cdr3_nt: TGTGCCAGCAGTTACGGCAAGGGATACGAGCAGTACTTC

clone_size: once
d_call: NA
v_call: TRBV30
j_call: TRBJ1-4
cdr3_aa: CAWSEGVRKEKLFF
cdr3_nt: TGTGCCTGGAGTGAAGGGGTCCGGAAAGAAAAACTGTTTTTT

clone_size: NA
d_call: NA
v_call: TRBV10-1
j_call: TRBJ2-2
cdr3_aa: CASSESTSWTPGELFF
cdr3_nt: TGCGCCAGCAGTGAGTCGACTAGTTGGACCCCCGGGGAGCTGTTTTTT

clone_size: NA
d_call: TRBD1
v_call: TRBV2
j_call: TRBJ2-7
cdr3_aa: CASSEVGQSSYEQYF
cdr3_nt: TGTGCCAGCAGTGAGGTGGGACAGAGCTCCTACGAGCAGTACTTC

clone_size: NA
d_call: NA
v_call: TRBV18
j_call: TRBJ1-5
cdr3_aa: CASSPRDDGNQPQHF
cdr3_nt: TGTGCCAGCTCACCTAGAGACGATGGCAATCAGCCCCAGCATTTT

clone_size: NA
d_call: NA
v_call: TRBV5-1
j_call: TRBJ2-2
cdr3_aa: CASSFGGPGELFF
cdr3_nt: TGCGCCAGCAGCTTCGGGGGTCCCGGGGAGCTGTTTTTT

clone_size: NA
d_call: TRBD2
v_call: TRBV5-6
j_call: TRBJ2-7
cdr3_aa: CASSLAGDVYEQYF
cdr3_nt: TGTGCCAGCAGCTTAGCGGGGGATGTCTACGAGCAGTACTTC

clone_size: few
d_call: NA
v_call: TRBV30
j_call: TRBJ1-1
cdr3_aa: CAWASGVRTEAFF
cdr3_nt: TGTGCCTGGGCCTCAGGGGTTCGCACTGAAGCTTTCTTT

clone_size: NA
d_call: NA
v_call: TRBV30
j_call: TRBJ2-3
cdr3_aa: CAWRQASSTDTQYF
cdr3_nt: TGTGCCTGGAGACAGGCTTCTAGCACAGATACGCAGTATTTT

clone_size: NA
d_call: NA
v_call: TRBV6-5
j_call: TRBJ1-5
cdr3_aa: CASSRDGDTRPQHF
cdr3_nt: TGTGCCAGCAGCCGGGACGGAGATACCAGGCCCCAGCATTTT

clone_size: NA
d_call: NA
v_call: TRBV6-5
j_call: TRBJ2-7
cdr3_aa: CASSSTGNEQYF
cdr3_nt: TGTGCCAGCAGTTCCACAGGGAACGAGCAGTACTTC

clone_size: NA
d_call: TRBD1
v_call: TRBV11-3
j_call: TRBJ2-2
cdr3_aa: CASSTGTDRGTGELFF
cdr3_nt: TGTGCCAGCAGCACCGGGACAGATCGAGGCACCGGGGAGCTGTTTTTT

clone_size: once
d_call: NA
v_call: TRBV9
j_call: TRBJ1-5
cdr3_aa: CASSPRVQPQHF
cdr3_nt: TGTGCCAGCAGCCCCAGGGTTCAGCCCCAGCATTTT

clone_size: NA
d_call: NA
v_call: TRBV30
j_call: TRBJ2-2
cdr3_aa: CAWSQGFGELFF
cdr3_nt: TGTGCCTGGAGTCAGGGGTTCGGGGAGCTGTTTTTT

clone_size: NA
d_call: NA
v_call: TRBV4-2
j_call: TRBJ1-1
cdr3_aa: CASSQVRGGTEAFF
cdr3_nt: TGTGCCAGCAGCCAGGTGCGGGGGGGGACTGAAGCTTTCTTT

clone_size: NA
d_call: NA
v_call: TRBV7-2
j_call: TRBJ2-7
cdr3_aa: CASSLDWVSYEQYF
cdr3_nt: TGTGCCAGCAGCCTCGACTGGGTCTCCTACGAGCAGTACTTC

clone_size: NA
d_call: NA
v_call: TRBV5-1
j_call: TRBJ1-2
cdr3_aa: CASSSVQGQPYGYTF
cdr3_nt: TGCGCCAGCAGCTCGGTTCAGGGGCAACCATATGGCTACACCTTC